A selection of T cell receptor beta chains follows, all from one sample in a study of blood T cell repertoires in COVID-19. Here immunoSEQ multiplex PCR was the method, and the copy in TCRdb shows in-frame clones only, minus some. The data hold about 56,000 clones, with around 90% observed a single time. Sequencing input: peripheral blood. The origin of the receptors is a man aged 45-60 years with active COVID-19. Each CDR3 is given with its conserved first and last residue. A D gene is named only where the DNA matches it firmly. Size is stated for part of the rows, as once, few or many counts, or as a class when the clone is expanded.

TRBJ2-7 TRBD2 TRBV4-1 . CASSQVPLAGAYEQYF TGCGCCAGCAGCCAAGTCCCCCTAGCGGGGGCCTACGAGCAGTACTTC
TRBJ1-2 TRBD1 TRBV4-3 . CASSRNTGDRYGYTF TGCGCCAGCAGCCGGAATACAGGGGATCGCTATGGCTACACCTTC
TRBJ1-2 . TRBV5-4 . CASRVDTYGYTF TGTGCCAGCAGGGTGGACACCTATGGCTACACCTTC
TRBJ1-1 . TRBV7-9 . CASSLAMGRNTEAFF TGTGCCAGCAGCTTAGCGATGGGCAGAAACACTGAAGCTTTCTTT
TRBJ1-1 . TRBV20-1 . CSASTIGGNTEAFF TGCAGTGCTAGTACTATTGGGGGCAACACTGAAGCTTTCTTT
TRBJ1-5 . TRBV9 . CASSVGGSNQPQHF TGTGCCAGCAGCGTAGGCGGGAGCAATCAGCCCCAGCATTTT
TRBJ1-2 . TRBV2 . CASSARGYTF TGTGCCAGCAGTGCTCGTGGCTACACCTTC
TRBJ2-1 TRBD2 TRBV2 . CASTLGLAGGSGEQFF TGTGCCAGCACCTTAGGACTAGCGGGGGGAAGCGGTGAGCAGTTCTTC
TRBJ2-3 . TRBV6-5 . CASSLVPPDTQYF TGTGCCAGCAGCCTAGTCCCTCCAGATACGCAGTATTTT
TRBJ2-3 TRBD1 TRBV7-8 . CASSHRQGKDTQYF TGTGCCAGCAGCCATCGACAGGGGAAAGATACGCAGTATTTT
TRBJ1-6 . TRBV3-1/TRBV3-2 . CASSPTGQGNSPLHF TGTGCCAGCAGCCCAACCGGGCAGGGTAATTCACCCCTCCACTTT
TRBJ2-3 TRBD1 TRBV6-4 . CASSEYRGDTQYF TGTGCCAGCAGTGAATACAGGGGAGATACGCAGTATTTT
TRBJ1-1 TRBD1 TRBV27 . CASSPPPQGAVNTEAFF TGTGCCAGCAGTCCCCCCCCGCAGGGGGCTGTAAACACTGAAGCTTTCTTT
TRBJ1-2 . TRBV27 . CASGAVSLSYGYTF TGTGCCAGCGGGGCCGTTTCCCTCTCCTATGGCTACACCTTC
TRBJ1-2 TRBD1 TRBV5-6 . CASSYYRGSGYTF TGTGCCAGCAGCTATTACAGGGGTAGTGGCTACACCTTC
TRBJ2-3 TRBD2 TRBV6-4 . CASSPLAGGNTDTQYF TGTGCCAGCAGTCCTCTAGCGGGGGGTAACACAGATACGCAGTATTTT
TRBJ1-1 . TRBV3-1/TRBV3-2 . CASSLTDAYTEAFF TGTGCCAGCAGCCTTACAGACGCCTACACTGAAGCTTTCTTT
TRBJ1-5 . TRBV5-1 . CASSLVGDQPQHF TGCGCCAGCAGCTTGGTCGGGGATCAGCCCCAGCATTTT
TRBJ1-2 . TRBV7-9 few CASRVTGKDYGYTF TGTGCCAGCAGGGTAACAGGGAAGGACTATGGCTACACCTTC
TRBJ2-1 TRBD2 TRBV9 . CASSVATGGTYNEQFF TGTGCCAGCAGCGTAGCTACGGGGGGAACTTACAATGAGCAGTTCTTC
TRBJ2-7 TRBD1 TRBV2 . CASMGQGGGVTYEQYF TGTGCCAGCATGGGACAGGGAGGGGGAGTGACCTACGAGCAGTACTTC
TRBJ1-5 TRBD1 TRBV10-3 few CAISDSGTGPQPQHF TGTGCCATCAGTGACTCCGGGACAGGGCCTCAGCCCCAGCATTTT
TRBJ1-2 TRBD1 TRBV5-1 . CASGEGQGSFNYGYTF TGCGCCAGCGGCGAGGGACAGGGAAGTTTTAACTATGGCTACACCTTC
TRBJ1-6 . TRBV7-9 . CASSLGGASGNSPLHF TGTGCCAGCAGCTTAGGGGGCGCTTCGGGTAATTCACCCCTCCACTTT
TRBJ2-3 TRBD2 TRBV11-2 . CASSRMTSDTDTQYF TGTGCCAGCAGCCGCATGACTAGCGACACAGATACGCAGTATTTT
TRBJ1-1 TRBD1 TRBV4-2 . CASSQILQGRNTEAFF TGTGCCAGCAGCCAAATACTACAGGGGCGGAACACTGAAGCTTTCTTT
TRBJ2-1 . TRBV7-2 . CASSLALMNYNEQFF TGTGCCAGCAGCTTAGCACTCATGAATTACAATGAGCAGTTCTTC
TRBJ1-3 . TRBV4-1 medium-sized CASSRQQGEGGGNTIYF TGCGCCAGCAGCCGCCAACAGGGTGAAGGAGGAGGAAACACCATATATTTT
TRBJ1-1 . TRBV5-6 . CASSFGERAPEAFF TGTGCCAGCAGCTTTGGAGAGAGGGCCCCTGAAGCTTTCTTT
TRBJ2-3 TRBD1 TRBV7-9 . CASSKQGRYSTDTQYF TGTGCCAGCAGCAAACAGGGGCGGTATAGCACAGATACGCAGTATTTT
TRBJ2-2 TRBD1 TRBV7-2 . CASSFRGPGGELFF TGTGCCAGCAGCTTTAGGGGGCCGGGCGGGGAGCTGTTTTTT
TRBJ2-1 TRBD2 TRBV11-3 . CASSLRTSGQFF TGTGCCAGCAGCCTCCGGACTAGTGGGCAGTTCTTC
TRBJ2-3 . TRBV10-3 . CAISRRESTDTQYF TGTGCCATCAGTAGGAGGGAGAGCACAGATACGCAGTATTTT